The 10 T cell receptor beta chains given below trace back to one sample, sequenced in a study of T-cell reconstitution after alpha-beta-depleted transplantation in children. Library preparation (for TCRbeta) was performed with unique molecular identifiers. TCRdb redid the calling of the PCR reads with MiXCR, one entry per CDR3 protein. The profile covers around 580,000 distinct CDR3 sequences, with under 30% appearing a single time and 13% to 15% taken by the ten largest. The input for sequencing was PBMCs, mostly from graft donor cells, taken 360 days after TCRalphabeta/CD19-depleted stem cell transplant. The receptors shown here come from a boy in the first two years of life who had a stem cell transplant for acute myeloid leukemia, so the T cells may come from the graft donor.

This clonotype has ten or more counts. The chain has TRBV20-1 and TRBJ2-7; D call uncertain. Per the germline V gene, CDR1 is DFQATT and CDR2 is SNEGSKA (reference sequence). V was shortened by 1 base and J by 4 bases, with 11 bases between the two germline ends. The CDR3 runs 13 residues. CDR3 sequence: CSARGAPDYEQYV. CDR3 coding DNA: TGCAGTGCTAGAGGGGCCCCTGATTACGAGCAGTACGTC.

This clonotype was counted a few times. This chain links TRBV12-3 or TRBV12-4 with TRBJ1-5; 10 nucleotides line up with TRBD1. CDR3 length: 15 residues. J lost 5 bases, V lost 4 bases, and 5 bases had no gene match. CDR3 residues: CASSSPGQGYQPQHF. CDR3 coding DNA: TGTGCCAGCAGTTCGCCGGGACAGGGGTATCAGCCCCAGCATTTT.

This clonotype was seen repeatedly, ten times or more. V and J are TRBV7-2 and TRBJ2-7, with 9 bases aligning to TRBD1. The trim removed 1 base at V and 1 base at J, leaving 2 bases unmatched. CDR1 and CDR2 from the germline V gene are SGHTA and FQGNSA. The CDR3 has 15 residues. Here the CDR3 reads CASSLGGTGSYEQYF. The CDR3 nucleotides are TGTGCCAGCAGCTTAGGTGGGACAGGGTCCTACGAGCAGTACTTC.

This clonotype was recorded many times. V usage is TRBV6-5 and J usage is TRBJ2-3; 14 bases fit TRBD2. Germline CDR1 and CDR2: MNHEY and SVGAGI. The CDR3 loop spans 17 amino acids. V was pared by 0 bases and J by 5 bases, with 4 bases of the junction left unmatched. CDR3 nucleotides: TGTGCCAGCAGTTACTCGAGACTAGCGGGGGGGGGAGATACGCAGTATTTT. This sequence encodes CASSYSRLAGGGDTQYF.

The V call is TRBV28, the J call TRBJ2-1, with TRBD1 matching 9 bases. With 8 bases clipped from V and 6 bases from J, the junction kept 5 bases outside the gene matches. Germline loops: CDR1 MDHEN, CDR2 SYDVKM. The CDR3 has 13 residues. The CDR3 reads CASGWDRVNEQFF. CDR3 nucleotides: TGTGCCAGCGGGTGGGACAGGGTCAATGAGCAGTTCTTC.

The rearrangement joins TRBV7-6 to TRBJ2-3, with TRBD2 as a possible D gene (7 bases). The CDR3 runs 15 residues. V shed 5 bases and J shed 0 bases, with 12 bases lying between them. Germline V gives CDR1 SGHVS, CDR2 FNYEAQ. The CDR3 loop is CASSERGASTDTQYF. The CDR3 nucleotides are TGTGCCAGCAGCGAACGGGGGGCTAGCACAGATACGCAGTATTTT.

CDR3 DNA sequence: TGCAGTGCTAGAGATCCCGGGATCACTATTCAGTACTTC. This encodes CSARDPGITIQYF. The chain has TRBV20-1 and TRBJ2-4; a possible D gene is TRBD2 (5 bases). Trimming took 0 bases from V and 10 from J, leaving 13 bases between them. This CDR3 spans 13 amino acids. Germline CDR1 and CDR2: DFQATT and SNEGSKA (reference sequence).

This chain connects TRBV5-1 to TRBJ2-3, with D maybe TRBD2 (5 bases). Per the germline V gene, CDR1 is SGHRS and CDR2 is YFSETQ. V shed 4 bases and J shed 3 bases, with 12 bases lying between them. There are 14 residues in the CDR3. As DNA, the CDR3 is TGCGCCAGCAGCGTTCGGGGAACGACAGATACGCAGTATTTT. Encoded protein: CASSVRGTTDTQYF.

The sample holds many counts of this clonotype. This sequence joins TRBV20-1 and TRBJ2-3, with 7 bases identical to TRBD1. V lost 4 bases, J lost 5 bases, and 3 bases stayed unmatched. The CDR3 is 12 amino acids. Germline CDR1 DFQATT, CDR2 SNEGSKA (reference sequence). The CDR3 loop is CSATTGVDTQYF. The CDR3 nucleotides read TGCAGTGCTACTACAGGGGTAGATACGCAGTATTTT.

This clonotype was detected a few times. The V gene is TRBV6-1, the J gene TRBJ2-7; 8 positions agree with TRBD2. The germline V gene has CDR1 MNHNS and CDR2 SASEGT. CDR3 length: 16 residues. V lost 4 bases to trimming and J lost 7 bases; unmatched junction nucleotides: 15. CDR3 loop: CASSATWGLGRGEQYF. CDR3 in DNA: TGTGCCAGCAGTGCCACTTGGGGACTAGGGCGAGGTGAGCAGTACTTC.